This TCR beta chain was sequenced during a study of blood T cell repertoires in COVID-19 (dated by TCRdb to 2020 to 2021). With respect to the entire study: Collaborator samples came from the United States, Italy and Spain and covered acute and convalescent phases of COVID-19. The material from the prospective study consisted of cDNA or gDNA derived from T cells, B-cell-depleted T cells, or PBMCs. The dataset comprised deeply sampled blood TCRbeta repertoires from subjects exposed to, actively infected with, or recovered from COVID-19. The repertoires were released in a freely available public database meant as a resource for research on the immune response to SARS-CoV-2. The samples were drawn from the first 160 participants of the ongoing ImmuneRACE study and from some 1,300 subjects provided by 6 global collaborators. Sample metadata almost always included a de-identified subject ID, COVID-19 status, age in years and sex. Where HLA class I and class II types were available, the types were taken from metadata supplied by the sample provider, not from assay-based typing. Here is what the overall study found, with its caveats: The quantity of clinical and demographic metadata differed by source and by participant and was supplied without curation.

This clone has a single count. No antigen is known for it. There are no base qualities to consult, and no much larger clone falls within one base. TCRbeta CDR3 regions were amplified from genomic DNA using the immunoSEQ Assay, a bias-controlled multiplex PCR. The paper's data handling went like this. Nucleated cell counts per sample were estimated from amplification of reference gene primers within the assay. Sequence reads were collapsed and filtered to measure the absolute abundance of every unique TCRbeta CDR3 rearrangement. For each sample, productive Simpson clonality was calculated by taking the square root of Simpson's diversity index across productive rearrangements. TCRdb re-hosts the immuneACCESS table, in-frame sequences only. Its copies lack some clones; in the studies checked, an unresolved V gene accounts for under half of them, and the cause for the rest is not known. That table is the source of V, J and clone size, and D and trimming were worked out from the DNA. Present in this sample are around 160,000 clones, about nine tenths of which were seen just once. The ten largest clones represent roughly 19% of the sample.

Whole blood was collected in K2EDTA tubes by collaborating institutions according to the institutions' own protocols. For TCRbeta analysis, collaborator samples were shipped as frozen whole blood, as isolated PBMCs, or as DNA extracted from either sample type. The receptor's source is a man aged 60-69 years with active or convalescent COVID-19. Sequencing was carried out using peripheral blood.

Here is the DNA: TGTGCCAGTAGTACCCAGCGGGGGGGCGGGAATGAGCAGTTCTTC. This codes for CASSTQRGGGNEQFF. The V gene is TRBV19 and the J gene is TRBJ2-1, and TRBD2 aligns with 10 junction nucleotides. V is pruned by 4 bases and J by 7 bases, leaving 7 bases of the junction without a gene match. The CDR3, cysteine through phenylalanine, is 15 amino acids long. The kept DNA is CDR3 alone, 45 bases in frame from the first base. In the germline V gene (reference sequence), CDR1 corresponds to LNHDA and CDR2 to SQIVND.